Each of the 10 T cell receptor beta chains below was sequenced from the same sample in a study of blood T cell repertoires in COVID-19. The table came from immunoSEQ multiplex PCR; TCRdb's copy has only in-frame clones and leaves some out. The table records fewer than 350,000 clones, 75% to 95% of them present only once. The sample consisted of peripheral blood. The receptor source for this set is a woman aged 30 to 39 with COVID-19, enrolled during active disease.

This CDR3 is CASSLVERTYGYTF. The CDR3 nucleotides are TGTGCCAGCAGCTTGGTAGAAAGAACCTATGGCTACACCTTC. This chain links TRBV5-6 with TRBJ1-2, with D uncertain. The CDR3 extends over 14 amino acids. Trimming took off 0 bases at V and 4 bases at J, with 10 bases between the two ends. The germline CDR1 and CDR2 sequences are SGHDT and YYEEEE. Looking up the rest from reference TRBV5-6 and TRBJ1-2 gives the full variable domain: DAGVTQSPTHLIKTRGQQVTLRCSPKSGHDTVSWYQQALGQGPQFIFQYYEEEERQRGNFPDRFSGHQFPNYSSELNVNALLLGDSALYLCASSLVERTYGYTFGSGTRLTVV.

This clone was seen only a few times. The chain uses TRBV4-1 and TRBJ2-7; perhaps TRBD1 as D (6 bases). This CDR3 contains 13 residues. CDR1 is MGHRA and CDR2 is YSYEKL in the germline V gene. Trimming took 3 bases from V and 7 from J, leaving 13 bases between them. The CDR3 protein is CASSHQRGGEQYF. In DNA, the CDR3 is TGCGCCAGCAGCCATCAGAGAGGGGGTGAGCAGTACTTC.

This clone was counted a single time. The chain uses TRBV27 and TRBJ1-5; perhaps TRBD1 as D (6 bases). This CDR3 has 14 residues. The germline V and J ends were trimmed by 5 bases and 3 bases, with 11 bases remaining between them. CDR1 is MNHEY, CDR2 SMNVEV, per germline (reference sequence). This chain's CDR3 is CASSPQGINQPQHF. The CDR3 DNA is TGTGCCAGCAGTCCCCAGGGGATCAATCAGCCCCAGCATTTT.

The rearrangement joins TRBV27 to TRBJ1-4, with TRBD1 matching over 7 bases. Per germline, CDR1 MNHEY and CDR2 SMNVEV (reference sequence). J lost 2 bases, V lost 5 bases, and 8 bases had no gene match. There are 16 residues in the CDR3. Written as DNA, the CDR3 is TGTGCCAGCAGTCAAAGACAGGGCTCGACTAATGAAAAACTGTTTTTT. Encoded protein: CASSQRQGSTNEKLFF.

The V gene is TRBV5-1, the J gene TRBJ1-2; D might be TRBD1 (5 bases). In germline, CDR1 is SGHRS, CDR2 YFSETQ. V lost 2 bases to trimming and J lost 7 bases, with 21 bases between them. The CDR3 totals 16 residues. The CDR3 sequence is CASSLSHPQGPGGYTF. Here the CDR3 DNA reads TGCGCCAGCAGCTTAAGTCATCCTCAGGGCCCGGGTGGCTACACCTTC.

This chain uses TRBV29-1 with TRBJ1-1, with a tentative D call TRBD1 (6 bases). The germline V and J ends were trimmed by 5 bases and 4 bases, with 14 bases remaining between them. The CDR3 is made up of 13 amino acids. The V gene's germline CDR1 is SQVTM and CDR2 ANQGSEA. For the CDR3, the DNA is TGCAGCGTTCGCTTAGGGGGTGCCACTGAAGCTTTCTTT. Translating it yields CSVRLGGATEAFF.

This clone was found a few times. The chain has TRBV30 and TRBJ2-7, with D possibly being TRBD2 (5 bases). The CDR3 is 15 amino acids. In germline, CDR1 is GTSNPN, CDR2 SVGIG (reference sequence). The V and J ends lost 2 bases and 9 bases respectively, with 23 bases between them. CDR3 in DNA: TGTGCCTGGAGTCCTGCCACTAGTACCCCGGTCGGGCAGTACTTC. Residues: CAWSPATSTPVGQYF.

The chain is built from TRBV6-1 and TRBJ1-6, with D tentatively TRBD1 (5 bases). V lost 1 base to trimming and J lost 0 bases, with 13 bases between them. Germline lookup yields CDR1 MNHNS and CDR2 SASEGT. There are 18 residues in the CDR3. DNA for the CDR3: TGTGCCAGCAGTGAAGAGGTTGGGGGGAGCTCCTATAATTCACCCCTCCACTTT. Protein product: CASSEEVGGSSYNSPLHF.

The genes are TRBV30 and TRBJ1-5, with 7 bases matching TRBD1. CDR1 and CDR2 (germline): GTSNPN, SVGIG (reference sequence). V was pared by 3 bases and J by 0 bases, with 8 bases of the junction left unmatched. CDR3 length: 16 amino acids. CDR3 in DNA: TGTGCCTGGAGAGGTTGGGACAGAAATAGCAATCAGCCCCAGCATTTT. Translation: CAWRGWDRNSNQPQHF.

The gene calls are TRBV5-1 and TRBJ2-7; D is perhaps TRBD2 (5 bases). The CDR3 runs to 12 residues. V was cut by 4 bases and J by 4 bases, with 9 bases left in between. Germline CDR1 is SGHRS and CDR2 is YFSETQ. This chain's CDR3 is CASSGERYEQYF. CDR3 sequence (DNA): TGCGCCAGCAGCGGGGAGAGGTACGAGCAGTACTTC.